This TCR beta chain was recovered during a study of blood T cell repertoires in COVID-19. Overall study: Samples representing acute and convalescent COVID-19 were sourced from the United States, Italy and Spain.

Trimming pared 3 bases from V and 5 bases from J, leaving 7 bases between. Germline V gene sequence: CDR1 LNHDA, CDR2 SQIVND (reference sequence). The CDR3 is 13 residues long. Methods used by the authors: Amplified reference gene primers provided the basis for estimating nucleated cell counts. Profiling relied on immunoSEQ multiplex PCR, and the TCRdb table lists in-frame clones only, not all of them. The DNA was the basis for D and trimming; V, J and clone size are from that table. Of some 100,000 clones listed, just under 90% are singletons. The source is a human donor in a cohort sampled during active COVID-19. This sequence joins TRBV19 and TRBJ2-2, with D unresolved. Sequencing was performed on peripheral blood. The CDR3 is CASSIVYTGELFF. The CDR3 DNA reads TGTGCCAGTAGTATCGTTTATACCGGGGAGCTGTTTTTT.